Listed below are T cell receptor beta chains from one sample, sequenced in a study of cytomegalovirus exposure and HLA in healthy donors. Data came from immunoSEQ multiplex PCR; TCRdb stores just in-frame clones and leaves some out. The repertoire holds fewer than 120,000 clones, with approximately 89% as singletons. Specimen: PBMCs. The source of these receptors is a woman between 18 and 29 years old in good health and CMV-seronegative. Both conserved end residues are part of each CDR3. Each record gives: V gene, J gene, CDR3 length, D gene, clone size, CDR3 protein, CDR3 DNA. A D gene is named only where the DNA matches it firmly. Only some rows state a clone size, as once, few, many or a class for expanded clones.

V: TRBV28
J: TRBJ1-5
length: 15
D: TRBD1
size: NA
CDR3: CASRVSGQGGQPQHF
DNA: TGTGCCAGCAGAGTCTCGGGACAGGGGGGACAGCCCCAGCATTTT

V: TRBV4-1
J: TRBJ2-1
length: 15
D: TRBD2
size: NA
CDR3: CASSPRLAGLNEQFF
DNA: TGCGCCAGCAGCCCCCGACTAGCGGGTTTAAATGAGCAGTTCTTC

V: TRBV2
J: TRBJ2-2
length: 17
D: NA
size: NA
CDR3: CASTASPNRANTGELFF
DNA: TGTGCCAGCACTGCTAGTCCCAACAGGGCTAACACCGGGGAGCTGTTTTTT

V: TRBV7-8
J: TRBJ2-1
length: 15
D: TRBD1
size: NA
CDR3: CASSSPSTGLDEQFF
DNA: TGTGCCAGCAGCTCGCCCTCGACAGGGCTCGATGAGCAGTTCTTC

V: TRBV27
J: TRBJ2-3
length: 16
D: TRBD1
size: NA
CDR3: CASSLLGQGSTDTQYF
DNA: TGTGCCAGCAGTTTATTGGGACAGGGATCCACAGATACGCAGTATTTT

V: TRBV30
J: TRBJ2-5
length: 14
D: TRBD2
size: once
CDR3: CAWSLGGGGETQYF
DNA: TGTGCCTGGAGCCTCGGGGGGGGAGGAGAGACCCAGTACTTC

V: TRBV11-1
J: TRBJ2-5
length: 12
D: TRBD2
size: NA
CDR3: CASAAGVETQYF
DNA: TGTGCCAGCGCGGCGGGAGTAGAGACCCAGTACTTC

V: TRBV28
J: TRBJ2-1
length: 16
D: TRBD2
size: NA
CDR3: CASSLQLAGPYNEQFF
DNA: TGTGCCAGCAGTTTACAACTAGCGGGTCCCTACAATGAGCAGTTCTTC

V: TRBV7-9
J: TRBJ1-5
length: 12
D: TRBD1
size: few
CDR3: CGDREGNQPQHF
DNA: TGTGGGGACAGGGAGGGCAATCAGCCCCAGCATTTT

V: TRBV19
J: TRBJ1-2
length: 14
D: TRBD1
size: NA
CDR3: CASSIVPGQGGYTF
DNA: TGTGCCAGTAGTATAGTTCCGGGACAGGGTGGCTACACCTTC

V: TRBV5-1
J: TRBJ2-7
length: 16
D: TRBD2
size: NA
CDR3: CASTPGLAGLGYEQYF
DNA: TGCGCCAGCACACCGGGACTAGCGGGATTGGGCTACGAGCAGTACTTC

V: TRBV6-6
J: TRBJ2-7
length: 14
D: NA
size: once
CDR3: CASSPRQGGYEQYF
DNA: TGTGCCAGCAGCCCCCGACAGGGAGGTTACGAGCAGTACTTC

V: TRBV29-1
J: TRBJ2-6
length: 17
D: TRBD1
size: NA
CDR3: CSTSYRDRVSGANVLTF
DNA: TGCAGCACCTCCTACCGGGACAGAGTCTCTGGGGCCAACGTCCTGACTTTC

V: TRBV9
J: TRBJ2-1
length: 17
D: TRBD2
size: NA
CDR3: CASSVAGGLAGVNEQFF
DNA: TGTGCCAGCAGCGTAGCGGGGGGACTAGCGGGAGTGAATGAGCAGTTCTTC

V: TRBV15
J: TRBJ2-5
length: 17
D: TRBD1
size: NA
CDR3: CATSRVGTGGPARDQYF
DNA: TGTGCCACCAGCAGAGTAGGGACAGGGGGACCGGCGCGGGACCAGTACTTC

V: TRBV4-2
J: TRBJ1-2
length: 12
D: NA
size: NA
CDR3: CASSQGVYGYTF
DNA: TGTGCCAGCAGCCAAGGAGTGTATGGCTACACCTTC

V: TRBV7-6
J: TRBJ2-7
length: 16
D: NA
size: NA
CDR3: CASSPESALSVYEQYF
DNA: TGTGCCAGCAGCCCGGAGAGCGCCTTATCTGTCTACGAGCAGTACTTC

V: TRBV14
J: TRBJ2-1
length: 15
D: TRBD2
size: NA
CDR3: CASSQVAGGVAEQFF
DNA: TGTGCCAGCAGCCAAGTGGCGGGAGGGGTAGCTGAGCAGTTCTTC

V: TRBV28
J: TRBJ2-7
length: 15
D: NA
size: few
CDR3: CASSGPSREGYEQYF
DNA: TGTGCCAGCAGTGGTCCATCCCGGGAAGGCTACGAGCAGTACTTC

V: TRBV14
J: TRBJ2-3
length: 16
D: TRBD2
size: NA
CDR3: CASSQAQRGGSDTQYF
DNA: TGTGCCAGCAGCCAAGCTCAGCGGGGTGGCTCAGATACGCAGTATTTT

V: TRBV7-2
J: TRBJ2-3
length: 15
D: NA
size: NA
CDR3: CASSPTRELGDTQYF
DNA: TGTGCCAGCAGCCCGACTAGGGAACTTGGAGATACGCAGTATTTT

V: TRBV14
J: TRBJ2-7
length: 13
D: TRBD2
size: once
CDR3: CASTPGGSYEQYF
DNA: TGTGCCAGCACCCCGGGGGGGTCGTACGAGCAGTACTTC

V: TRBV6-4
J: TRBJ2-1
length: 15
D: TRBD2
size: NA
CDR3: CASSETTGGYNEQFF
DNA: TGTGCCAGCAGTGAAACTACGGGGGGGTACAATGAGCAGTTCTTC

V: TRBV2
J: TRBJ2-3
length: 15
D: TRBD2
size: once
CDR3: CASSPSGGSTDTQYF
DNA: TGTGCCAGCAGTCCTAGCGGGGGGAGCACAGATACGCAGTATTTT

V: TRBV6-4
J: TRBJ2-3
length: 15
D: TRBD2
size: few
CDR3: CASSDSLAGGDTQYF
DNA: TGTGCCAGCAGTGACTCACTAGCGGGGGGAGATACGCAGTATTTT

V: TRBV11-3
J: TRBJ2-2
length: 15
D: NA
size: NA
CDR3: CASSSGEQNTGELFF
DNA: TGTGCCAGCAGCTCGGGGGAGCAGAACACCGGGGAGCTGTTTTTT

V: TRBV29-1
J: TRBJ1-4
length: 13
D: NA
size: once
CDR3: CSVRTATNEKLFF
DNA: TGCAGCGTCCGGACAGCAACTAATGAAAAACTGTTTTTT

V: TRBV9
J: TRBJ2-1
length: 13
D: TRBD1
size: NA
CDR3: CASSQGQYNEQFF
DNA: TGTGCCAGCAGCCAGGGACAGTACAATGAGCAGTTCTTC

V: TRBV5-4
J: TRBJ1-1
length: 16
D: TRBD1
size: NA
CDR3: CASSLGGRQGNTEAFF
DNA: TGTGCCAGCAGCTTGGGAGGCCGACAGGGGAACACTGAAGCTTTCTTT

V: TRBV2
J: TRBJ2-3
length: 13
D: NA
size: NA
CDR3: CASIGSVSDTQYF
DNA: TGTGCCAGCATAGGGAGCGTTTCAGATACGCAGTATTTT

V: TRBV27
J: TRBJ1-6
length: 15
D: NA
size: NA
CDR3: CASRLAGNYNSPLHF
DNA: TGTGCCAGCCGCCTTGCCGGGAACTATAATTCACCCCTCCACTTT

V: TRBV29-1
J: TRBJ1-1
length: 12
D: TRBD1
size: NA
CDR3: CSVPQGAAEAFF
DNA: TGCAGCGTTCCTCAGGGGGCGGCTGAAGCTTTCTTT

V: TRBV11-1
J: TRBJ1-4
length: 16
D: NA
size: NA
CDR3: CASSARGHYPNEKLFF
DNA: TGTGCCAGCAGCGCGCGGGGGCACTACCCAAATGAAAAACTGTTTTTT

V: TRBV29-1
J: TRBJ1-4
length: 12
D: TRBD1
size: NA
CDR3: CSVGGVNEKLFF
DNA: TGCAGCGTAGGGGGCGTGAATGAAAAACTGTTTTTT

V: TRBV27
J: TRBJ2-1
length: 14
D: NA
size: NA
CDR3: CASSLLAGANEQFF
DNA: TGTGCCAGCAGTTTATTGGCAGGGGCCAATGAGCAGTTCTTC

V: TRBV30
J: TRBJ1-2
length: 14
D: TRBD1
size: NA
CDR3: CACQGQALLFGYTF
DNA: TGTGCCTGCCAAGGACAGGCCCTTCTCTTTGGCTACACCTTC

V: TRBV7-9
J: TRBJ2-2
length: 14
D: NA
size: NA
CDR3: CASSLYQGTGELFF
DNA: TGTGCCAGCAGCTTATATCAGGGCACCGGGGAGCTGTTTTTT

V: TRBV6-4
J: TRBJ2-1
length: 14
D: TRBD2
size: NA
CDR3: CASSDGTSGNEQFF
DNA: TGTGCCAGCAGTGACGGGACTAGCGGGAATGAGCAGTTCTTC

V: TRBV21-1
J: TRBJ1-5
length: 14
D: NA
size: few
CDR3: CASAQAVKGKPQHF
DNA: TGTGCCAGCGCCCAGGCCGTGAAGGGGAAGCCCCAGCATTTT

V: TRBV5-1
J: TRBJ1-5
length: 13
D: NA
size: few
CDR3: CASSFGSTQPQHF
DNA: TGCGCCAGCAGCTTCGGGTCAACTCAGCCCCAGCATTTT

V: TRBV5-1
J: TRBJ2-3
length: 14
D: TRBD1
size: once
CDR3: CASSLTGGADTQYF
DNA: TGCGCCAGCAGCCTGACAGGGGGTGCAGATACGCAGTATTTT

V: TRBV7-9
J: TRBJ1-2
length: 10
D: NA
size: NA
CDR3: CASGAYGYTF
DNA: TGTGCCAGTGGGGCCTATGGCTACACCTTC

V: TRBV29-1
J: TRBJ2-7
length: 13
D: TRBD1
size: NA
CDR3: CSVYAGQGYEQYF
DNA: TGCAGCGTTTATGCTGGACAGGGGTACGAGCAGTACTTC

V: TRBV19
J: TRBJ2-3
length: 17
D: TRBD2
size: NA
CDR3: CASSIGLAGGFTDTQYF
DNA: TGTGCCAGTAGTATAGGACTAGCGGGGGGTTTCACAGATACGCAGTATTTT

V: TRBV29-1
J: TRBJ1-3
length: 13
D: NA
size: NA
CDR3: CSVELGAGNTIYF
DNA: TGCAGCGTTGAGTTGGGGGCAGGAAACACCATATATTTT

V: TRBV18
J: TRBJ2-5
length: 14
D: TRBD1
size: NA
CDR3: CASSPGQYQETQYF
DNA: TGTGCCAGCTCACCGGGACAGTACCAAGAGACCCAGTACTTC

V: TRBV5-5
J: TRBJ1-2
length: 13
D: NA
size: NA
CDR3: CASSLIQGYGYTF
DNA: TGTGCCAGCAGCTTAATACAGGGCTATGGCTACACCTTC

V: TRBV7-3
J: TRBJ1-2
length: 14
D: NA
size: NA
CDR3: CASSLGPSLDGYTF
DNA: TGTGCCAGCAGCTTAGGCCCATCATTGGATGGCTACACCTTC

V: TRBV9
J: TRBJ2-2
length: 15
D: TRBD2
size: NA
CDR3: CASSVRAGAPGELFF
DNA: TGTGCCAGCAGCGTTAGAGCGGGAGCCCCCGGGGAGCTGTTTTTT

V: TRBV2
J: TRBJ2-1
length: 17
D: TRBD2
size: NA
CDR3: CASSESGLAGVYNEQFF
DNA: TGTGCCAGCAGTGAATCGGGGCTAGCGGGGGTTTACAATGAGCAGTTCTTC